These 30 T cell receptor beta chains share one sample of origin, sequenced in a study of blood T cell repertoires in COVID-19. The method was immunoSEQ multiplex PCR; TCRdb's version includes in-frame clones alone and lacks a portion of them. The table includes 320,000 or so clones, 85% detected once. The material sequenced was PBMCs or T cells enriched from blood (not recorded which). The receptors were sampled from a woman in her twenties or thirties who had been exposed to COVID-19.

This clone has a handful of counts. This chain connects TRBV7-2 to TRBJ2-7; D is uncertain. The CDR3 is 13 amino acids. Looked up from germline, CDR1 is SGHTA and CDR2 is FQGNSA. The ends were cut back, 5 bases at V and 0 bases at J, with 8 bases in the middle. This CDR3 is CASSETSSYEQYF. The CDR3 coding sequence is TGTGCCAGCAGCGAAACCAGCTCCTACGAGCAGTACTTC.

This chain uses TRBV30 with TRBJ2-1; D not certain. V lost 5 bases and J lost 6, with 8 bases in between. This CDR3 region has 11 residues. Germline V gives CDR1 GTSNPN, CDR2 SVGIG (reference sequence). The CDR3 spells CAWGRVNEQFF. For the CDR3, the DNA is TGTGCCTGGGGCCGGGTCAATGAGCAGTTCTTC.

V is TRBV19 and J is TRBJ2-2; 9 nucleotides match TRBD1. The CDR3 extends over 14 amino acids. With 11 bases clipped from V and 7 bases from J, the junction kept 11 bases outside the gene matches. Germline-derived CDR1 and CDR2 are LNHDA and SQIVND (reference sequence). The CDR3 nucleotides are TGTGCCGCCATGGACAGGGGCAGGAGCGGGGAGCTGTTTTTT. Its protein is CAAMDRGRSGELFF.

This clone was detected only once. The rearrangement uses TRBV28 and TRBJ1-2, with D possibly being TRBD1 (5 bases). This CDR3 has 13 residues. Per germline, CDR1 MDHEN and CDR2 SYDVKM. Trimming left V 7 bases short and J 4 bases short, with 13 bases between. CDR3 protein: CASMQGGGYGYTF. CDR3 DNA: TGTGCCAGCATGCAGGGCGGCGGCTATGGCTACACCTTC.

V and J are TRBV5-1 and TRBJ2-7; TRBD1 matches 7 bases. This CDR3 is built from 14 residues. The germline gives CDR1 SGHRS, CDR2 YFSETQ. J gave up 0 bases and V 4 bases, and 4 bases lay outside the gene matches. The CDR3 DNA sequence: TGCGCCAGCAGCGTCCGGGACAGCTCCTACGAGCAGTACTTC. Its translation is CASSVRDSSYEQYF.

This chain joins TRBV11-3 and TRBJ2-3, with 7 bases identical to TRBD2. V shed 0 bases, J shed 4 bases, and the junction held 7 bases outside the gene matches. This CDR3 is 16 amino acids long. The germline CDR1 and CDR2 sequences are SGHNT and YENEEA. This chain's CDR3 is CASSLDMASGSDTQYF. DNA for the CDR3: TGTGCCAGCAGCTTAGATATGGCTAGCGGCTCAGATACGCAGTATTTT.

This clone was seen more than once but under ten times. V gene TRBV7-2 combines with J gene TRBJ1-2; possibly TRBD1 for D (5 bases). CDR1 is SGHTA, CDR2 FQGNSA, per germline. This CDR3 is 14 amino acids long. V was cut by 8 bases and J by 6 bases, with 19 bases left in between. For the CDR3, the DNA is TGTGCCAGCGCGCTTAACCAGGGAGGGAATGGCTACACCTTC. Protein sequence: CASALNQGGNGYTF.

This clone occurred once. This sequence joins TRBV28 and TRBJ2-1; maybe TRBD2 (6 bases). Per germline, CDR1 MDHEN and CDR2 SYDVKM. CDR3 length: 15 residues. V lost 4 bases and J 5 bases, leaving 15 bases between the germline ends. In DNA form, the CDR3 reads TGTGCCAGCAGTTCCCGACTAGTGGTACACAATGAGCAGTTCTTC. This codes for CASSSRLVVHNEQFF.

The V and J genes are TRBV18 and TRBJ1-5; TRBD1 matches 8 bases. The germline V gene has CDR1 KGHSH and CDR2 LQKENI. The CDR3 covers 14 residues. The J segment lost 6 bases and the V segment lost 3 bases, leaving 4 bases of the junction unmatched. The CDR3 protein is CASSPGQGGQPQHF. Written as DNA, the CDR3 is TGTGCCAGCTCACCCGGACAGGGTGGTCAGCCCCAGCATTTT. Based on the CDR3 plus reference TRBV18 and TRBJ1-5, the full variable domain is NAGVMQNPRHLVRRRGQEARLRCSPMKGHSHVYWYRQLPEEGLKFMVYLQKENIIDESGMPKERFSAEFPKEGPSILRIQQVVRGDSAAYFCASSPGQGGQPQHFGDGTRLSIL.

This chain uses TRBV9 with TRBJ1-2; TRBD1 is a possible D gene (6 bases). The CDR3 totals 16 residues. Germline lookup yields CDR1 SGDLS and CDR2 YYNGEE. The V gene lost 3 bases and the J gene lost 8 bases, with 23 bases spanning the gap. The CDR3 sequence is CASSGGPQRQDKGYTF. The CDR3 DNA reads TGTGCCAGCAGCGGCGGCCCTCAGAGACAGGATAAGGGCTACACCTTC.

This CDR3 is CASSNTGGTGELFF. In DNA form, the CDR3 reads TGTGCCAGCAGTAACACAGGGGGTACCGGGGAGCTGTTTTTT. The chain carries TRBV28 and TRBJ2-2; 8 nucleotides agree with TRBD1. V lost 5 bases to trimming and J lost 5 bases; unmatched junction nucleotides: 4. CDR1 is MDHEN, CDR2 SYDVKM, per germline. The CDR3 is 14 amino acids.

The rearrangement uses TRBV10-3 and TRBJ2-3, with TRBD2 matching over 11 bases. With 10 bases clipped from V and 6 bases from J, the junction kept 9 bases outside the gene matches. The CDR3 is 14 amino acids. CDR1 is ENHRY, CDR2 SYGVKD, per germline. This CDR3 is CANSLAGGFDTQYF. In DNA form, the CDR3 reads TGTGCCAACTCCTTAGCGGGAGGGTTTGATACGCAGTATTTT.

This clone has only one observation. The J gene is TRBJ2-3, the V gene TRBV23-1; 8 bases agree with TRBD2. TRBV23-1 is an ORF, and what it does is uncertain. V gave up 7 bases and J gave up 2 bases; unmatched junction bases: 20. The CDR3 has 19 residues. CDR3 nucleotides: TGCGCCAGCACCCAAAGGCCGACTGGGCGGGAGGCTGACACAGATACGCAGTATTTT. It yields the protein CASTQRPTGREADTDTQYF.

V and J are TRBV9 and TRBJ2-1; D is unclear. Germline loops: CDR1 SGDLS, CDR2 YYNGEE. The CDR3 is 14 amino acids. V was pared by 0 bases and J by 5 bases, with 9 bases between. CDR3 sequence reads: CASSVVLGDNEQFF. The CDR3 DNA is TGTGCCAGCAGCGTAGTACTCGGAGACAATGAGCAGTTCTTC.

The chain uses TRBV7-3 and TRBJ2-2; 11 bases match TRBD2. J gave up 3 bases and V 0 bases, and 3 bases lay outside the gene matches. The germline gives CDR1 SGHTA, CDR2 FQGTGA. This CDR3 has 17 amino acids. CDR3 loop: CASSLTPTSGDTGELFF. As DNA, the CDR3 is TGTGCCAGCAGCTTAACTCCGACTAGCGGGGACACCGGGGAGCTGTTTTTT. The full variable domain, with the rest looked up from reference TRBV7-3 and TRBJ2-2, is GAGVSQTPSNKVTEKGKYVELRCDPISGHTALYWYRQSLGQGPEFLIYFQGTGAADDSGLPNDRFFAVRPEGSVSTLKIQRTERGDSAVYLCASSLTPTSGDTGELFFGEGSRLTVL.

This clone appeared a single time. The chain couples TRBV19 to TRBJ2-6, with D hard to call. Per germline, CDR1 LNHDA and CDR2 SQIVND (reference sequence). The CDR3 contains 15 residues. V was clipped by 6 bases and J by 0 bases, with 9 bases between them. The DNA for the CDR3 is TGTGCCAGTAGCCCAGGCCCCTCTGGGGCCAACGTCCTGACTTTC. It yields the protein CASSPGPSGANVLTF.

This clone was picked up a small number of times. This sequence joins TRBV29-1 and TRBJ2-7, with D possibly TRBD1 on 6 matching bases. The CDR3 is 13 residues long. Trimming took off 6 bases at V and 5 bases at J, with 17 bases between the two ends. CDR1 and CDR2 (germline): SQVTM, ANQGSEA. CDR3 DNA: TGCAGCGTAAATCCCGGGACACCTAACGAGCAGTACTTC. Translation: CSVNPGTPNEQYF.

The chain combines TRBV6-5 with TRBJ1-1; 7 bases line up with TRBD1. The junction had 8 bases not matched to a gene; V was cut back by 2 bases and J by 5 bases. The CDR3 sequence is 15 residues long. Germline CDR1 is MNHEY and CDR2 is SVGAGI. CDR3 region: CASSYPTGTGTEAFF. The CDR3, as DNA: TGTGCCAGCAGTTACCCGACAGGGACGGGTACTGAAGCTTTCTTT.

The chain recombines TRBV5-4 with TRBJ1-2; D ambiguous. Trimming took off 4 bases at V and 2 bases at J, with 12 bases between the two ends. The CDR3 length is 14 residues. Germline assignment: CDR1 SGHNT and CDR2 YYREEE (reference sequence). CDR3 sequence: CASSDIEPNYGYTF. The CDR3 DNA is TGTGCCAGCAGCGACATCGAACCGAACTATGGCTACACCTTC.

In the case of this clone: Different DNA sequences within this sample yield the same CDR3. The rearrangement links TRBV28 to TRBJ1-1; a weak D match, TRBD1 (5 bases). Germline assignment: CDR1 MDHEN and CDR2 SYDVKM. With 4 bases removed from V and 0 bases from J, the gap between germline ends came to 9 bases. The CDR3 loop spans 14 amino acids. Here the CDR3 reads CASSYRGLNTEAFF. In DNA form, the CDR3 reads TGTGCCAGCAGTTATCGGGGGTTGAACACTGAAGCTTTCTTT.

Regarding this clone: A clone one base away is much larger, so this may be a read error. This chain connects TRBV6-6 to TRBJ1-1; a possible D gene is TRBD1 (6 bases). V was trimmed by 5 bases and J by 1 base, leaving 8 bases between them. The germline gives CDR1 MNHNY, CDR2 SVGAGI (reference sequence). The CDR3 spans 13 residues. The CDR3 loop reads CASSQQGNTEAFF. The CDR3 DNA sequence: TGTGCCAGCAGTCAACAGGGGAACACTGAAGCTTTCTTT.

The chain joins TRBV27 to TRBJ2-3; D uncertain. Germline V gives CDR1 MNHEY, CDR2 SMNVEV (reference sequence). This CDR3 spans 12 amino acids. V was shortened by 7 bases and J by 0 bases, with 5 bases between the two germline ends. In DNA form, the CDR3 reads TGTGCCAGCACCCCAAGCACAGATACGCAGTATTTT. It encodes CASTPSTDTQYF.

The chain joins TRBV27 to TRBJ1-2, with D tentatively TRBD1 (5 bases). The CDR3 loop spans 14 amino acids. In germline, CDR1 is MNHEY, CDR2 SMNVEV (reference sequence). V dropped 8 bases and J dropped 3 bases, with 16 bases sitting between them. The CDR3 here is CASGTGLPDYGYTF. In DNA, the CDR3 is TGTGCCAGCGGAACAGGCTTGCCGGACTATGGCTACACCTTC.

This clone has just one count. The rearrangement links TRBV11-2 to TRBJ1-6, with TRBD1 as a possible D gene (6 bases). V dropped 5 bases and J dropped 9 bases, with 17 bases sitting between them. Germline V gene data show CDR1 as SGHAT and CDR2 as FQNNGV. The CDR3 length is 15 residues. CDR3 DNA: TGTGCCAGCAGCCTGAACAGGGAGGGTACTTCACCCCTCCACTTT. It is translated as CASSLNREGTSPLHF.

The chain is built from TRBV7-9 and TRBJ2-7; 7 bases line up with TRBD2. Trimming took 2 bases from V and 5 from J; bases not matched to a gene: 9. Germline V lookup: CDR1 SEHNR, CDR2 FQNEAQ (reference sequence). This CDR3 is built from 15 residues. CDR3 in amino acids: CASSLQEGGVNEQYF. In DNA form, the CDR3 reads TGTGCCAGCAGCTTACAGGAGGGAGGGGTGAACGAGCAGTACTTC.

This clone came up once. The chain uses TRBV28 and TRBJ1-1, with 11 bases identical to TRBD1. CDR3 length: 15 residues. V dropped 3 bases and J dropped 4; count of bases not matched to a gene: 4. CDR1 and CDR2 (germline): MDHEN, SYDVKM. The CDR3 is CASSFGTGGVTEAFF. The CDR3 nucleotides read TGTGCCAGCAGTTTCGGGACAGGGGGTGTCACTGAAGCTTTCTTT. Complete variable domain (other parts from reference TRBV28 and TRBJ1-1): DVKVTQSSRYLVKRTGEKVFLECVQDMDHENMFWYRQDPGLGLRLIYFSYDVKMKEKGDIPEGYSVSREKKERFSLILESASTNQTSMYLCASSFGTGGVTEAFFGQGTRLTVV.

The CDR3 DNA reads TGCGCCAGCAAATTGACAGGGGGATTAACAGATACGCAGTATTTT. It is translated as CASKLTGGLTDTQYF. The chain links TRBV5-1 to TRBJ2-3; 9 bases are a match to TRBD1. The germline CDR1 and CDR2 sequences are SGHRS and YFSETQ. V lost 6 bases, J lost 3 bases, and 8 bases stayed unmatched. The CDR3 runs 15 residues.

This rearrangement joins TRBV4-1 to TRBJ1-1, with a tentative D call TRBD1 (6 bases). The V end lost 2 bases, the J end lost 0 bases, and 10 bases lay between the germline ends. Germline V gene data show CDR1 as MGHRA and CDR2 as YSYEKL. This CDR3 has 15 amino acids. CDR3 DNA sequence: TGCGCCAGCAGCCAACCACGACAGGTGAACACTGAAGCTTTCTTT. Translated: CASSQPRQVNTEAFF.

This clone appeared a single time. This chain joins TRBV4-1 and TRBJ1-3; perhaps TRBD1 as D (6 bases). The CDR3 is made up of 20 amino acids. V dropped 1 base and J dropped 1 base, with 23 bases sitting between them. The germline V gene encodes CDR1 MGHRA and CDR2 YSYEKL. The CDR3 reads CASSQAEATNLQGSGNTIYF. The DNA for the CDR3 is TGCGCCAGCAGCCAAGCCGAAGCGACGAACCTACAGGGTTCTGGAAACACCATATATTTT.

The CDR3 loop reads CARTWGDRDKQFF. CDR3 DNA sequence: TGTGCCAGAACCTGGGGCGACAGGGACAAGCAGTTCTTC. V is TRBV2 and J is TRBJ2-1; 7 bases match TRBD1. Unmatched junction bases numbered 13, after V lost 9 bases and J lost 11 bases. Germline V gives CDR1 SNHLY, CDR2 FYNNEI. This CDR3 contains 13 residues. Complete variable domain (other parts from reference TRBV2 and TRBJ2-1): EPEVTQTPSHQVTQMGQEVILRCVPISNHLYFYWYRQILGQKVEFLVSFYNNEISEKSEIFDDQFSVERPDGSNFTLKIRSTKLEDSAMYFCARTWGDRDKQFFGPGTRLTVL.